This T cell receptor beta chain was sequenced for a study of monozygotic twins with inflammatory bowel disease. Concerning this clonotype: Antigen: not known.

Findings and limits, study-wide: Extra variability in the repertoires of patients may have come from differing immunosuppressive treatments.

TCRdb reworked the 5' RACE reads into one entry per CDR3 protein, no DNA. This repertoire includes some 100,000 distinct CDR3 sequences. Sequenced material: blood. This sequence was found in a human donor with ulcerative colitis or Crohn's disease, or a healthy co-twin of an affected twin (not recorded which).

CDR3 region: CASSYSRGSGYTF. The V and J genes are TRBV6-2 or TRBV6-3 and TRBJ1-2. The CDR3 totals 13 residues. The germline V gene encodes CDR1 MNHEY and CDR2 SVGEGT.